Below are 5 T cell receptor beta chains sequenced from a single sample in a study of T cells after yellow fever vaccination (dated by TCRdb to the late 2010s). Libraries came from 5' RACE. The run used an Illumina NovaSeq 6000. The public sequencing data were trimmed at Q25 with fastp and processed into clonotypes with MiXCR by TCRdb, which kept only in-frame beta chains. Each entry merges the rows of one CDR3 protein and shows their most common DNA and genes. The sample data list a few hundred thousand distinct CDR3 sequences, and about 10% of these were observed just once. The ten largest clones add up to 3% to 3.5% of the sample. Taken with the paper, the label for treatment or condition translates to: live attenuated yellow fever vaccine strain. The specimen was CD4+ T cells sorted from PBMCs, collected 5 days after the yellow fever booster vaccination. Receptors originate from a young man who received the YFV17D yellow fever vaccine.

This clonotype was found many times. This CDR3 is CASSFIDRISAEQFF. Written as DNA, the CDR3 is TGTGCCAGCAGCTTCATCGACAGGATCTCCGCTGAGCAGTTCTTC. The chain is built from TRBV5-6 and TRBJ2-1, with D possibly being TRBD1 (6 bases). Trimming cost V 2 bases and J 9 bases, with 18 bases left between them. CDR1 SGHDT and CDR2 YYEEEE come from the germline V gene. This CDR3 has 15 residues.

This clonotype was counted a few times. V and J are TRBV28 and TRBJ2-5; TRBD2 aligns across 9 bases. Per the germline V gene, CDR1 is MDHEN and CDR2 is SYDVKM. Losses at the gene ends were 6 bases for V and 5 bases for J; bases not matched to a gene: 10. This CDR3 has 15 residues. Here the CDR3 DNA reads TGTGCCAGCAGGGTCTATGCGGGGGGGCCCGAGACCCAGTACTTC. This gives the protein CASRVYAGGPETQYF.

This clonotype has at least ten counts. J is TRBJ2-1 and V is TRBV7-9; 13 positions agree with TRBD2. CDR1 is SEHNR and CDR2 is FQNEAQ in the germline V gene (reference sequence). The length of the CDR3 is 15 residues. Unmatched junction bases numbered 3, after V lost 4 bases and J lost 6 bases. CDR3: CASSSGTSGTNEQFF. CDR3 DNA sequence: TGTGCCAGCAGCTCCGGGACTAGCGGGACCAATGAGCAGTTCTTC.

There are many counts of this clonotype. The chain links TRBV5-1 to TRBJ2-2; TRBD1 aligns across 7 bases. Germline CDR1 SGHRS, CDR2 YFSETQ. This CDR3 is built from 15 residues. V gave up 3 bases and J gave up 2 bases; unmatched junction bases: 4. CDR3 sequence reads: CASSSQGPNTGELFF. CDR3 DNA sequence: TGCGCCAGCAGCTCACAGGGGCCTAACACCGGGGAGCTGTTTTTT. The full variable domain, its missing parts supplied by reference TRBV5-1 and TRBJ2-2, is KAGVTQTPRYLIKTRGQQVTLSCSPISGHRSVSWYQQTPGQGLQFLFEYFSETQRNKGNFPGRFSGRQFSNSRSEMNVSTLELGDSALYLCASSSQGPNTGELFFGEGSRLTVL.

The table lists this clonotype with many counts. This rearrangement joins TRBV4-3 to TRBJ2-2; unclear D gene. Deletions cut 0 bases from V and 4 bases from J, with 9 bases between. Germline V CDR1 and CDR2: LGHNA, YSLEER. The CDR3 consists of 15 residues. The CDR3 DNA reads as TGCGCCAGCAGCCAAGATCTTTGGGGCACCGGGGAGCTGTTTTTT. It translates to CASSQDLWGTGELFF.